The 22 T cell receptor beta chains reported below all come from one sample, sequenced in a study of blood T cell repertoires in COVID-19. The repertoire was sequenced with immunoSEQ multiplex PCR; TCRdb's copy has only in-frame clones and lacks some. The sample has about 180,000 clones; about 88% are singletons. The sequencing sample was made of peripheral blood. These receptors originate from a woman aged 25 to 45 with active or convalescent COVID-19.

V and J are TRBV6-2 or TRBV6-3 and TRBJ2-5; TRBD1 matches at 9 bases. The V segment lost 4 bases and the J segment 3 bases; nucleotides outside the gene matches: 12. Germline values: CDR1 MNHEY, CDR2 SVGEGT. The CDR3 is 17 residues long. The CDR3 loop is CASSSYGTGRSEETQYF. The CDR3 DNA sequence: TGTGCCAGCAGTTCCTACGGGACAGGGAGGTCGGAAGAGACCCAGTACTTC.

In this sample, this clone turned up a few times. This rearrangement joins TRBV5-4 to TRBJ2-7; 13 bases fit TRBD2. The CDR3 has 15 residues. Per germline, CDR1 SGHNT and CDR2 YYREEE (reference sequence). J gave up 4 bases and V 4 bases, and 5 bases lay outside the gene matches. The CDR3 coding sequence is TGTGCCAGCAGCGACGGACTAGCGGGAGAATACGAGCAGTACTTC. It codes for CASSDGLAGEYEQYF.

The chain's CDR3 is CASSQPATDLGQLLVEQYF. CDR3 nucleotides: TGCGCCAGCAGTCAACCGGCGACGGATTTGGGACAGCTCCTAGTCGAGCAGTACTTC. This rearrangement joins TRBV23-1 to TRBJ2-7; 7 bases agree with TRBD1. TRBV23-1 is designated an ORF whose function remains uncertain. J gave up 6 bases and V 2 bases, and 22 bases lay outside the gene matches. CDR3 length: 19 amino acids.

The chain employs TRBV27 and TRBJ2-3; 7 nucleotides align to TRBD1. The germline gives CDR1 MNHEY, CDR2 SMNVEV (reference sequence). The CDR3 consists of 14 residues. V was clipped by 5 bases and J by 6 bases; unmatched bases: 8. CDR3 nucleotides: TGTGCCAGCAGTGTGGACAGGCTTCGGGATACGCAGTATTTT. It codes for CASSVDRLRDTQYF.

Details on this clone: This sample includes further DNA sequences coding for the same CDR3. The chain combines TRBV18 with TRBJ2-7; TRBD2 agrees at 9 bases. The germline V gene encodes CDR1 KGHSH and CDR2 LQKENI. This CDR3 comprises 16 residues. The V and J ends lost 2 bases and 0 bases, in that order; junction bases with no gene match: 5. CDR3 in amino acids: CASSPLGSGSSYEQYF. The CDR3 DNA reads TGTGCCAGCTCACCATTGGGTAGCGGGAGCTCCTACGAGCAGTACTTC.

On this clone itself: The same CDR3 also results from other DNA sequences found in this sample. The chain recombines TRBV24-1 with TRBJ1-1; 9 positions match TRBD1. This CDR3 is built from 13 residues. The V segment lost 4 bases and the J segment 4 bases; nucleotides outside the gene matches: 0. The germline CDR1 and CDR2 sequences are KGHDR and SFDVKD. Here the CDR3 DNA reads TGTGCCACCAGTGAGGGACAGGGCACTGAAGCTTTCTTT. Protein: CATSEGQGTEAFF.

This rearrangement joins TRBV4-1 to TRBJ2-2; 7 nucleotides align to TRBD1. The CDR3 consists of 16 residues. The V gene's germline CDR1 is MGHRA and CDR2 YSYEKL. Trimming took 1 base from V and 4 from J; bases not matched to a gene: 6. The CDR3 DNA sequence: TGCGCCAGCAGCCAAGCCGACAGGGTTAGCACCGGGGAGCTGTTTTTT. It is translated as CASSQADRVSTGELFF.

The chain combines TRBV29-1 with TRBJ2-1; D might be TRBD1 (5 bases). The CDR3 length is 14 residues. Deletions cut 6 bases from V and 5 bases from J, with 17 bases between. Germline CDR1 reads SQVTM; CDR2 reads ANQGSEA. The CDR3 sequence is CSVPRQGTNNEQFF. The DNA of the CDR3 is TGCAGCGTGCCACGTCAGGGTACTAACAATGAGCAGTTCTTC.

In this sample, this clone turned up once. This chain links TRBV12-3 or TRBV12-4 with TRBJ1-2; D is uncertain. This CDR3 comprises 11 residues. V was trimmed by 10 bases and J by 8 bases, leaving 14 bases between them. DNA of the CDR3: TGTGCCATTACCCGAGGGTTGGGCTACACCTTC. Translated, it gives CAITRGLGYTF.

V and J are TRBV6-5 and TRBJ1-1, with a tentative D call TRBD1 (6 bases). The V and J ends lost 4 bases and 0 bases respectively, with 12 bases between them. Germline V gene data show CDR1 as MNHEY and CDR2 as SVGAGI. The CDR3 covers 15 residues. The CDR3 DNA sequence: TGTGCCAGCAGTTCCCGAGGACAGATGAACACTGAAGCTTTCTTT. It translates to CASSSRGQMNTEAFF.

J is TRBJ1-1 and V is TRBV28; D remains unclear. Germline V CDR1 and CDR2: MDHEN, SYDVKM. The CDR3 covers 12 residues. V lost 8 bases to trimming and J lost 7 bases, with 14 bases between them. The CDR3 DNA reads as TGTGCCAGCTCTAACCCCGGGAGTGAAGCTTTCTTT. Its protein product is CASSNPGSEAFF.

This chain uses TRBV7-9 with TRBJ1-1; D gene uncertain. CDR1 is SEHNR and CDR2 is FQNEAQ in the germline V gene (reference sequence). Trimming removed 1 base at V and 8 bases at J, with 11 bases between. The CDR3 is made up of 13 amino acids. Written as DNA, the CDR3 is TGTGCCAGCAGCTTAGGTGCGGGCAGGGAAGCTTTCTTT. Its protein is CASSLGAGREAFF. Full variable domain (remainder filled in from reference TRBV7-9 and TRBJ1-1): DTGVSQNPRHKITKRGQNVTFRCDPISEHNRLYWYRQTLGQGPEFLTYFQNEAQLEKSRLLSDRFSAERPKGSFSTLEIQRTEQGDSAMYLCASSLGAGREAFFGQGTRLTVV.

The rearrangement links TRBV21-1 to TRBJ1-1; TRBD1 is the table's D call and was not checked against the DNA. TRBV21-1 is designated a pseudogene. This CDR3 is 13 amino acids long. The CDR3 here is CASAESGSTEAFF. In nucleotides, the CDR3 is TGTGCCAGCGCAGAAAGTGGTTCGACTGAAGCTTTCTTT.

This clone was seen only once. CDR3 region: CASSEGESGGYNEQFF. Here the CDR3 DNA reads TGTGCCAGCAGTGAGGGGGAGTCGGGAGGATACAATGAGCAGTTCTTC. This chain uses TRBV6-4 with TRBJ2-1; 7 bases are a match to TRBD2. CDR1 is MRHNA, CDR2 SNTAGT, per germline. CDR3 length: 16 residues. Trimming cost V 3 bases and J 4 bases; bases outside gene matches: 9.

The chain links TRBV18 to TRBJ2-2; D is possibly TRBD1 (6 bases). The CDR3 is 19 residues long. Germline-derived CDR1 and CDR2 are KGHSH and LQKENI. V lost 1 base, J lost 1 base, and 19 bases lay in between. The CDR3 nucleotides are TGTGCCAGCTCACCACTTCCAGCGATGCAGGGGATGAACACCGGGGAGCTGTTTTTT. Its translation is CASSPLPAMQGMNTGELFF.

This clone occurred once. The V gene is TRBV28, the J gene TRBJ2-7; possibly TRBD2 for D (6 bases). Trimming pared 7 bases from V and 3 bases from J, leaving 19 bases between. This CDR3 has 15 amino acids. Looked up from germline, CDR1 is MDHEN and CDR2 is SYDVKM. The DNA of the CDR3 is TGTGCCAGCACCCAGGAGCGGAGGGTTGGCTACGAGCAGTACTTC. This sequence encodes CASTQERRVGYEQYF.

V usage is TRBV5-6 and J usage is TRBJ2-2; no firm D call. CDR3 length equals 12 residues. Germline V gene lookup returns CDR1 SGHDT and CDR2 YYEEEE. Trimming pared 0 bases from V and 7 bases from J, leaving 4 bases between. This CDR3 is CASSLAGGELFF. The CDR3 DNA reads TGTGCCAGCAGCTTGGCCGGCGGGGAGCTGTTTTTT.

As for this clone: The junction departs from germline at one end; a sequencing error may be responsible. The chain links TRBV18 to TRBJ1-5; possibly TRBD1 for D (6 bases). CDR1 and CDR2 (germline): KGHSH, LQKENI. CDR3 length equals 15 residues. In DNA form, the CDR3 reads TGTGCCAGCCCACCGTTTGGACAGATGAATCAGCCCCAGCATTTT. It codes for CASPPFGQMNQPQHF.

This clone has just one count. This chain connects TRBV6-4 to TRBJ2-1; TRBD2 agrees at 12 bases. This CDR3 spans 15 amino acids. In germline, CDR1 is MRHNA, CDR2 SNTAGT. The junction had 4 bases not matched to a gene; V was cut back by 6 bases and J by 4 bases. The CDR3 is CASSLLAGGYNEQFF. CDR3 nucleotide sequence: TGTGCCAGCAGCCTACTAGCGGGAGGTTACAATGAGCAGTTCTTC.

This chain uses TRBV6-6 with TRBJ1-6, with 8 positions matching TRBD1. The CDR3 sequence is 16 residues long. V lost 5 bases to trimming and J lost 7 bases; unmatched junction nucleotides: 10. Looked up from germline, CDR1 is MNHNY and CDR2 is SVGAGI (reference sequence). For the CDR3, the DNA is TGTGCCAGCAGTGCCTTGACAGGGGAACTCAATTCACCCCTCCACTTT. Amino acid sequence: CASSALTGELNSPLHF.

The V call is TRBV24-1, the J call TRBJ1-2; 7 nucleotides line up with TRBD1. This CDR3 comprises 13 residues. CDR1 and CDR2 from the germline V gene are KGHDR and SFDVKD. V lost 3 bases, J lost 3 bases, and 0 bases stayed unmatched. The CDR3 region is CATSDDRDYGYTF. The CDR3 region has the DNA TGTGCCACCAGTGATGACAGGGACTATGGCTACACCTTC.

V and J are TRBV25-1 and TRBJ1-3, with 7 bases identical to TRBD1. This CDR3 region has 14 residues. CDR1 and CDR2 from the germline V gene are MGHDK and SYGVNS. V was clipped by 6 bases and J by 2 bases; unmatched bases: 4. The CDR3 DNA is TGTGCCAGCAGGGCGACAGGGACTGGAAACACCATATATTTT. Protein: CASRATGTGNTIYF.